This T cell receptor (beta chain) was profiled in a study of CD8+CD57+ T cells in acquired aplastic anemia. About the research overall: Mean yield of DNA from sorted CD4+ and CD8+ cells was 3 to 3.5 ug.

Sequenced patients had shown CD8+CD57+ cell expansion by flow cytometry. This clonotype was detected a few times. Profiles of TCR beta VDJ and CDR3 were generated from a genomic DNA template. One entry per CDR3 protein results from TCRdb running MiXCR on the reads. The sample records just over 450,000 distinct CDR3 sequences, over 25% being singletons. Input material: sorted CD4+, CD8+, or CD8+CD57+ T cells (not recorded which) from PBMCs. The sequence came from a human donor with aplastic anemia.

In DNA, the CDR3 is TGTGCCAGCAGCGTTGCTAGCGGGAGGGCCGTTGAGACCCAGTACTTC. It translates to CASSVASGRAVETQYF. This sequence joins TRBV9 and TRBJ2-5, with 12 nucleotides matching TRBD2. The CDR3 is 16 amino acids. From germline, CDR1 is SGDLS and CDR2 YYNGEE. The junction had 7 bases not matched to a gene; V was cut back by 2 bases and J by 5 bases.